A single sample gave rise to the 24 T cell receptor beta chains below, sequenced in a study of blood T cells in healthy people across ages. The use of a sample-barcoded 5' primer and a J-beta primer mix characterized a second PCR of roughly 7 to 12 cycles. TCRdb independently ran MiXCR on the 5' RACE reads; one entry per CDR3 protein. The table lists roughly 800,000 distinct CDR3 sequences, 55% to 70% of them singletons. Material: blood. The receptor source for this set is a man aged 25-45 years in good health.

The DNA for the CDR3 is TGTGCCAGCAGCTTATTGTATACCGACGAGCAGTACTTC. Its translation: CASSLLYTDEQYF. V usage is TRBV7-2 and J usage is TRBJ2-4; D is uncertain. The J call is in doubt because the DNA end fits TRBJ2-7 better. The CDR3 is 13 amino acids. CDR1 and CDR2 from the germline V gene are SGHTA and FQGNSA.

This clonotype was observed a few times. This chain connects TRBV7-9 to TRBJ2-3, with 8 bases that match TRBD2. V was pared by 1 base and J by 11 bases, with 8 bases of the junction left unmatched. The CDR3 has 14 residues. CDR1 and CDR2 (germline): SEHNR, FQNEAQ (reference sequence). This CDR3 reads CASSLGAGDKLQYF. In nucleotides, the CDR3 is TGTGCCAGCAGCTTAGGAGCGGGGGACAAACTGCAGTATTTT.

In its sample, this clonotype was seen a few times. The CDR3 reads CSVVVQETQYF. The CDR3 nucleotides read TGCAGCGTGGTGGTCCAAGAGACCCAGTACTTC. This sequence joins TRBV29-1 and TRBJ2-5; D remains ambiguous. Germline CDR1 and CDR2: SQVTM and ANQGSEA. The CDR3 is made up of 11 amino acids. V lost 6 bases and J 1 base, leaving 6 bases between the germline ends.

This CDR3 reads CASSASSGSSYEQYF. The CDR3 nucleotides are TGTGCCAGCAGTGCCTCGAGCGGTAGCTCCTACGAGCAGTACTTC. This rearrangement joins TRBV14 to TRBJ2-7; D perhaps matches TRBD2 (5 bases). Trimming took 6 bases from V and 0 from J, leaving 15 bases between them. Germline CDR1 is SGHDN and CDR2 is FVKESK. This CDR3 is 15 amino acids long.

In nucleotides, the CDR3 is TGCAGCGGCGAAGGACGTGAGGACCAAGAGACCCAGTACTTC. Translated: CSGEGREDQETQYF. The gene calls are TRBV29-1 and TRBJ2-5; the D is unclear. Trimming removed 7 bases from V and 0 bases from J, with 15 bases in between. The CDR3 sequence is 14 residues long. Per germline, CDR1 SQVTM and CDR2 ANQGSEA.

The gene calls are TRBV28 and TRBJ2-7; 9 bases agree with TRBD2. The DNA matches TRBJ2-5 better at its end, which makes the J call doubtful. This CDR3 contains 14 residues. Germline V gene sequence: CDR1 MDHEN, CDR2 SYDVKM. Here the CDR3 reads CASIKGLAGETQYF. The CDR3 nucleotides are TGTGCCAGCATTAAAGGGCTAGCGGGGGAGACCCAGTACTTC.

This clonotype has just one count. This rearrangement joins TRBV18 to TRBJ2-7, with 8 nucleotides matching TRBD1. The V gene end was trimmed by 3 bases and the J gene end by 1 base; junction bases not matched to a gene: 11. This CDR3 has 17 amino acids. Germline CDR1 and CDR2: KGHSH and LQKENI. The CDR3 DNA sequence: TGTGCCAGCTCACCGATCACCGGGACAGGACTTTCCTACGAGCAGTACTTC. As protein: CASSPITGTGLSYEQYF.

This rearrangement joins TRBV9 to TRBJ2-5; maybe TRBD2 (6 bases). Judging by the DNA end, TRBJ2-7 fits better; the J call may be wrong. CDR3 length equals 13 residues. CDR1 and CDR2 from the germline V gene are SGDLS and YYNGEE. This CDR3 reads CASSVASDYEQYF. DNA for the CDR3: TGTGCCAGCAGCGTAGCTAGCGACTACGAGCAGTACTTC.

The chain combines TRBV6-4 with TRBJ2-4, with D maybe TRBD2 (6 bases). The DNA end favors TRBJ2-7, so the J call may be wrong. Germline CDR1 reads MRHNA; CDR2 reads SNTAGT. This CDR3 is built from 13 residues. The CDR3 nucleotides are TGTGCCGACGACGGGGGTCCGAACTACGAGCAGTACTTC. It yields the protein CADDGGPNYEQYF.

The gene calls are TRBV4-2 and TRBJ2-7, with 7 bases fitting TRBD1. The ends lost 2 bases at V and 1 base at J; junction bases unmatched: 8. This CDR3 has 16 amino acids. Germline V lookup: CDR1 LGHNA, CDR2 YNFKEQ. CDR3 residues: CASSQNTGANSYEQYF. The CDR3, as DNA: TGTGCCAGCAGCCAAAACACAGGGGCCAATTCCTACGAGCAGTACTTC.

In its sample, this clonotype was seen once. V usage is TRBV10-2 and J usage is TRBJ2-1; D is undetermined. V lost 4 bases, J lost 0 bases, and 10 bases lay in between. CDR1 is WSHSY, CDR2 SAAADI, per germline. The length of the CDR3 is 15 residues. The CDR3 protein is CASSVVRSSYNEQFF. CDR3 coding DNA: TGCGCCAGCAGTGTGGTGAGGAGCTCCTACAATGAGCAGTTCTTC.

V gene TRBV20-1 combines with J gene TRBJ1-4; 9 bases fit TRBD1. Trimming at V came to 7 bases and at J to 5 bases, leaving 2 bases not matched to a gene. CDR3 length equals 12 residues. Per germline, CDR1 DFQATT and CDR2 SNEGSKA (reference sequence). In nucleotides, the CDR3 is TGCAGTGGAGGGACAGGGAATGAAAAACTGTTTTTT. Protein product: CSGGTGNEKLFF.

V is TRBV5-1 and J is TRBJ2-1, with 11 bases fitting TRBD2. CDR1 and CDR2 from the germline V gene are SGHRS and YFSETQ. This CDR3 is built from 17 residues. V gave up 4 bases and J gave up 4 bases; unmatched junction bases: 10. The CDR3 sequence is CASSGMTSGITYNEQFF. CDR3 in DNA: TGCGCCAGCAGCGGCATGACTAGCGGGATAACTTACAATGAGCAGTTCTTC.

This sequence joins TRBV7-9 and TRBJ2-1; D unclear. Germline V lookup: CDR1 SEHNR, CDR2 FQNEAQ (reference sequence). The length of the CDR3 is 15 residues. Between the trimmed V and J ends, which lost 0 bases and 4 bases, there was a span of 10 bases. This CDR3 is CASSLATTAYNEQFF. The CDR3 DNA sequence: TGTGCCAGCAGCTTAGCGACAACCGCTTACAATGAGCAGTTCTTC.

The genes are TRBV5-5 and TRBJ2-1; D remains unclear. The CDR3 covers 10 residues. Trimming removed 4 bases at V and 14 bases at J, with 10 bases between. Germline V gene data show CDR1 as SGHKS and CDR2 as YYEKEE (reference sequence). Here the CDR3 DNA reads TGTGCCAGCAGCGCCAGCGAGGAGTTCTTC. It encodes CASSASEEFF.

The CDR3 DNA follows: TGCAGTGCAGCGAGAAACTCAGATACGCAGTATTTT. This sequence encodes CSAARNSDTQYF. The V gene is TRBV20-1, the J gene TRBJ2-3; the D is unclear. The CDR3 runs 12 residues. The V gene's germline CDR1 is DFQATT and CDR2 SNEGSKA (reference sequence). The germline V and J ends were trimmed by 6 bases and 4 bases, with 11 bases remaining between them.

This sequence joins TRBV20-1 and TRBJ2-3; 11 bases line up with TRBD2. The CDR3 extends over 16 amino acids. V lost 6 bases to trimming and J lost 7 bases; unmatched junction nucleotides: 15. The germline V gene has CDR1 DFQATT and CDR2 SNEGSKA (reference sequence). The CDR3 spells CSAPTSASGRRYTQYF. The CDR3 nucleotides read TGCAGTGCCCCCACTAGCGCTAGCGGGAGGAGATATACGCAGTATTTT.

The chain employs TRBV29-1 and TRBJ2-1; D not resolved. The V end lost 1 base, the J end lost 0 bases, and 7 bases lay between the germline ends. This CDR3 spans 14 amino acids. CDR1 and CDR2 (germline): SQVTM, ANQGSEA. The CDR3 sequence is CSVEVTGSYNEQFF. CDR3 nucleotides: TGCAGCGTTGAAGTAACGGGCTCCTACAATGAGCAGTTCTTC.

This clonotype has a count of ten or more. The chain couples TRBV4-2 to TRBJ2-7; a weak D match, TRBD2 (6 bases). TRBJ2-5 explains the end of the DNA better; the J call may be wrong. Germline loops: CDR1 LGHNA, CDR2 YNFKEQ. The CDR3 covers 13 residues. In nucleotides, the CDR3 is TGTGCCAGCAGCCAAGTAGGGAGGGAGACCCAGTACTTC. Amino acids: CASSQVGRETQYF.

The chain has TRBV4-3 and TRBJ2-3, with 7 bases aligning to TRBD2. V lost 0 bases to trimming and J lost 6 bases; unmatched junction nucleotides: 9. This CDR3 has 16 residues. Per the germline V gene, CDR1 is LGHNA and CDR2 is YSLEER. CDR3 region: CASSQEREGGPDTQYF. The CDR3 DNA reads as TGCGCCAGCAGCCAAGAGAGGGAGGGAGGGCCGGATACGCAGTATTTT.

The V call is TRBV20-1, the J call TRBJ2-2, with a tentative D call TRBD1 (5 bases). Germline loops: CDR1 DFQATT, CDR2 SNEGSKA (reference sequence). The CDR3 sequence is 14 residues long. V lost 3 bases and J lost 5, with 13 bases in between. CDR3 coding DNA: TGCAGTGCTAGTACTCAGGGTCGTACCGGGGAGCTGTTTTTT. Protein: CSASTQGRTGELFF.

Here the CDR3 reads CASSLEYDQPQHF. Written as DNA, the CDR3 is TGCGCCAGCAGCTTAGAATATGATCAGCCCCAGCATTTT. The chain recombines TRBV5-1 with TRBJ1-5, with D uncertain. The CDR3 runs to 13 residues. Trimming took 2 bases from V and 5 from J, leaving 8 bases between them. Per germline, CDR1 SGHRS and CDR2 YFSETQ.

This clonotype was detected only a few times. A much larger clone sits a single nucleotide away, making a read error possible. The chain uses TRBV6-2 or TRBV6-3 and TRBJ2-5; 7 positions agree with TRBD2. Trimming at V came to 8 bases and at J to 11 bases, leaving 23 bases not matched to a gene. Germline lookup yields CDR1 MNHEY and CDR2 SVGEGT. CDR3 length: 16 residues. Here the CDR3 DNA reads TGTGCCAGCGCCCTGCTAGGGGCTAGCGGAAAAAATGAGCAGTACTTC. Its translation is CASALLGASGKNEQYF.

V and J are TRBV7-8 and TRBJ1-6, with D perhaps matching TRBD1 (6 bases). The V end was cut by 1 base, the J end by 6 bases, with 19 bases between. The CDR3 totals 18 residues. CDR1 and CDR2 (germline): SGHVS, FQNEAQ. The CDR3 DNA reads TGTGCCAGCAGCTTAGGGCAGGTGGAAGGGGGAAGTAATTCACCCCTCCACTTT. Amino acids: CASSLGQVEGGSNSPLHF.